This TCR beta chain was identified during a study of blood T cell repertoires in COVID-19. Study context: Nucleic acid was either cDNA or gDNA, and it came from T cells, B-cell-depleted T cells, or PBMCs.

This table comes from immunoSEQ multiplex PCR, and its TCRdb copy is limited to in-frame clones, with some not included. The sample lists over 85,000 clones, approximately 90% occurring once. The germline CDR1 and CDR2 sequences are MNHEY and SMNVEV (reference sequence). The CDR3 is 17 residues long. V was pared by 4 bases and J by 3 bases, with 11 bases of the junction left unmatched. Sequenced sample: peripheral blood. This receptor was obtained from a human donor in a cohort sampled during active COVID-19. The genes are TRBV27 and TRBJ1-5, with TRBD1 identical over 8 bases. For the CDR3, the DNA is TGTGCCAGCAGTTCAACCTGGGACAGGCTTACCAATCAGCCCCAGCATTTT. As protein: CASSSTWDRLTNQPQHF.